A selection of T cell receptor beta chains follows, all from one sample in a study of tumor-infiltrating lymphocytes in primary liver carcinoma. TCRdb recomputed calls from the multiplex PCR reads with MiXCR, one row per CDR3 protein. The profile shows hundreds of thousands of distinct CDR3 sequences, roughly three fifths of them singletons. Sequencing was done on a sample of peripheral blood. All receptors derive from a woman in her 30s with primary liver carcinoma and hepatitis B virus infection. The CDR3 runs from the conserved cysteine through the conserved F or W. D genes are given only for firm matches. Some rows mark clone size as missing; the rest say once, few, many or name a class of expanded clone.

D	V	length	J	size	DNA	CDR3
TRBD1	TRBV24-1	16	TRBJ2-5	few	TGTGCCACCAGTGAAAGTGGGACAGCACGTCAAGAGACCCAGTACTTC	CATSESGTARQETQYF
.	TRBV5-4	14	TRBJ2-3	few	TGTGCCAGCAGCTTTGGAAAGGGCACAGATACGCAGTATTTT	CASSFGKGTDTQYF
.	TRBV10-2	16	TRBJ2-2	.	TGCGCCACCACTCCCATCGGCGCAAGGTACACCGGGGAGCAGTTTTTT	CATTPIGARYTGEQFF
.	TRBV24-1	12	TRBJ2-1	.	TGTGCCACCGGGGGGCCTCGAGATGAGCAGTTCTTC	CATGGPRDEQFF
TRBD2	TRBV30	13	TRBJ2-3	.	TGTGCCTGGGCCGCTAGCGGGAGAGGTACGCAGTATTTT	CAWAASGRGTQYF
TRBD1	TRBV6-5	15	TRBJ1-5	.	TGTGCCAGCAGTCCCGTACAGGGGCGCAATCAGCCCCAGCATTTT	CASSPVQGRNQPQHF
.	TRBV28	15	TRBJ2-7	.	TGTGCCAGCAGTTTCCTACAGGCGTCGGCCTACGAGCAGTACTTC	CASSFLQASAYEQYF
.	TRBV12-3/TRBV12-4	14	TRBJ2-5	.	TGTGCCAGCAGCCAGACCCAGCCGCAAGAGACCCAGTACTTC	CASSQTQPQETQYF
TRBD1	TRBV6-2/TRBV6-3	18	TRBJ2-4	.	TGTGCCAGCAGTTACGTTCTTGTGGGACAGGGTCCGAAAAACATTCAGTACTTC	CASSYVLVGQGPKNIQYF
.	TRBV4-1	11	TRBJ2-1	.	TGCGCCAGCAGCCGAGTGGATGAGCTGTTCTTC	CASSRVDELFF
.	TRBV29-1	13	TRBJ1-2	.	TGCAGCGTTGCAGGGGCAGGGGCCTATGGCTACACCTTC	CSVAGAGAYGYTF
.	TRBV4-1	18	TRBJ2-7	.	TGCGTCAGCAGCGTAGGATCGCTAGCTGAGCGGAGGGGCTACGAGCAGTACTTC	CVSSVGSLAERRGYEQYF
.	TRBV7-9	13	TRBJ1-6	.	TGTACCAGCAGCCGGTCCGAAGGGTCACCCCTCCACTTT	CTSSRSEGSPLHF
.	TRBV12-3/TRBV12-4	14	TRBJ2-1	few	TGTGCCAGCACTTCGGCAGGGTTCAGAAATGAGCAGTTCTTC	CASTSAGFRNEQFF
.	TRBV24-1	13	TRBJ1-5	few	TGTGCCACCGCTGACAGTGGGTATCAGCCCCAGCATTTT	CATADSGYQPQHF
.	TRBV29-1	15	TRBJ2-1	many	TGCAGCGTTGAAGAAAACGCCTACCCCTACAATGAGCAGTTCTTC	CSVEENAYPYNEQFF
.	TRBV7-9	12	TRBJ2-1	.	TGTGCCAGCAGCCCGGGGTACAATGAGCAGTTCTTC	CASSPGYNEQFF
.	TRBV12-3/TRBV12-4	10	TRBJ1-1	.	TGTGCCAGCAGCTCAGGGATTGCTTTCTTT	CASSSGIAFF
.	TRBV4-1	14	TRBJ1-2	.	TGCGCCAGCAGCCAACTTGGCAGTTGGTATGGCTACACCTTC	CASSQLGSWYGYTF
TRBD1	TRBV29-1	14	TRBJ2-7	many	TGCAGCGTTGATGACAGGGGAGAATCCTACGAGCAGTACTTC	CSVDDRGESYEQYF